The 2 T cell receptor beta chains below come from one sample, sequenced in a study of T cell responses to AZD1222 COVID-19 vaccine. Only in-frame clones appear in the TCRdb table, and some are missing; sequencing was by immunoSEQ multiplex PCR. The sample has 100,000 to 150,000 clones; more than 70% are singletons. The sample was peripheral blood, taken on day 0 of AZD1222 vaccination. These receptors came from an adult in good health.

This clone was found once. The CDR3 DNA reads TGTGCCTGGAGGTTCGTAGGGCGGGGGACTGAAGCTTTCTTT. It is translated as CAWRFVGRGTEAFF. The chain employs TRBV30 and TRBJ1-1; possible D gene TRBD1, 5 bases. This CDR3 region has 14 residues. CDR1 and CDR2 (germline): GTSNPN, SVGIG (reference sequence). Trimming pared 3 bases from V and 5 bases from J, leaving 16 bases between.

This chain links TRBV20-1 with TRBJ2-7; D not certain. CDR3 length: 14 amino acids. V lost 3 bases to trimming and J lost 2 bases, with 14 bases between them. The germline V gene encodes CDR1 DFQATT and CDR2 SNEGSKA (reference sequence). This CDR3 reads CSASGPSGPYEQYF. Here the CDR3 DNA reads TGCAGTGCTAGTGGCCCATCGGGCCCCTACGAGCAGTACTTC.